This T cell receptor beta chain was captured by sequencing in a study of T-cell reconstitution after alpha-beta-depleted transplantation in children. Germline assignment: CDR1 SQVTM and CDR2 ANQGSEA. The CDR3 sequence is 13 residues long. V lost 4 bases to trimming and J lost 1 base, with 10 bases between them. Study-wide results and caveats: Newly produced T cells mostly accounted for T-cell counts and diversity one year post-transplant. Alpha-beta T cells about two months after transplant reportedly derived from several hundred expanded graft clones. Surviving recipient T cells and thymic progenitors accounted for the high day-60 TCRbeta diversity observed in some patients.

The sample holds many counts of this clonotype. The antigen remains undetermined. TCRbeta library preparation incorporated unique molecular identifiers. TCRdb ran MiXCR on the PCR reads and lists one entry per CDR3 protein. In the table there are around 670,000 distinct CDR3 sequences, less than 15% of which are singletons. The TCR sequence derives from a girl aged 2 to 9 with congenital amegakaryocytic thrombocytopenia, due to receive a stem cell transplant. The chain is built from TRBV29-1 and TRBJ1-1; tentative D call: TRBD1 (6 bases). Sample: PBMCs, taken before TCRalphabeta/CD19-depleted stem cell transplant. CDR3 residues: CSVGDTSNTEAFF. CDR3 bases: TGCAGCGTTGGGGACACCTCGAACACTGAAGCTTTCTTT.